This entry lists 16 T cell receptor beta chains sequenced from one sample in a study of memory CD4+ T cells and cytomegalovirus serostatus. Single viable CD3+CD4+CD8-CD45RO+ cells were sorted as the memory CD4+ T cells. The table came from immunoSEQ multiplex PCR; TCRdb's copy has only in-frame clones and leaves some out. In the table there are 27,000 or so clones, 70% to 80% of which are singletons. Sequencing was performed on memory CD4+ T cells from blood. Receptor source: an adult in good health and CMV-seronegative.

The CDR3 protein is CASVDRAAYGYTF. The CDR3 nucleotides read TGTGCCAGCGTCGACAGGGCGGCCTATGGCTACACCTTC. The V call is TRBV28, the J call TRBJ1-2, with 7 nucleotides matching TRBD1. The V segment lost 8 bases and the J segment 4 bases; nucleotides outside the gene matches: 7. This CDR3 is built from 13 residues. Germline V gene sequence: CDR1 MDHEN, CDR2 SYDVKM.

The gene calls are TRBV18 and TRBJ2-7, with D uncertain. There are 16 residues in the CDR3. Germline CDR1 and CDR2: KGHSH and LQKENI. The V gene lost 6 bases and the J gene lost 0 bases, with 18 bases spanning the gap. This CDR3 is CASSIEPPASSYEQYF. The CDR3, as DNA: TGTGCCAGCTCTATAGAACCTCCAGCGAGCTCCTACGAGCAGTACTTC.

This clone turned up a few times. The J gene is TRBJ1-1, the V gene TRBV27; D is uncertain. The germline gives CDR1 MNHEY, CDR2 SMNVEV (reference sequence). The CDR3 is 13 amino acids. The V end was cut by 6 bases, the J end by 5 bases, with 13 bases between. CDR3 residues: CASRGRAGTEAFF. The CDR3 DNA reads TGTGCCAGCAGGGGAAGGGCTGGAACTGAAGCTTTCTTT.

This sequence joins TRBV7-9 and TRBJ1-3; the D is unclear. The CDR3 loop spans 16 amino acids. V dropped 1 base and J dropped 3 bases, with 13 bases sitting between them. CDR1 SEHNR and CDR2 FQNEAQ come from the germline V gene (reference sequence). CDR3 bases: TGTGCCAGCAGCTTAGAGGCCGGGTTGGGTGGAAACACCATATATTTT. Amino acid sequence: CASSLEAGLGGNTIYF.

This clone has just one count. CDR3 in DNA: TGTGCCAGCAGCTTGGAGGGACAGGTTTTAGGCTACACCTTC. This gives the protein CASSLEGQVLGYTF. The chain joins TRBV7-9 to TRBJ1-2, with 8 bases matching TRBD1. In germline, CDR1 is SEHNR, CDR2 FQNEAQ (reference sequence). V lost 3 bases, J lost 8 bases, and 8 bases stayed unmatched. The length of the CDR3 is 14 residues.

The gene calls are TRBV6-1 and TRBJ1-5, with 9 nucleotides matching TRBD1. The germline CDR1 and CDR2 sequences are MNHNS and SASEGT. The trim removed 3 bases at V and 0 bases at J, leaving 9 bases unmatched. The CDR3 is made up of 18 amino acids. DNA for the CDR3: TGTGCCAGCAGTGATGCTAGGACAGGGGCGTATAGCAATCAGCCCCAGCATTTT. Protein: CASSDARTGAYSNQPQHF.

A single count supports this clone. The chain links TRBV11-3 to TRBJ2-1; D might be TRBD2 (6 bases). The V end lost 1 base, the J end lost 1 base, and 8 bases lay between the germline ends. Germline V CDR1 and CDR2: SGHNT, YENEEA. The CDR3 runs 15 residues. The CDR3 is CASSLAGESYNEQFF. DNA of the CDR3: TGTGCCAGCAGCTTAGCGGGGGAGTCCTACAATGAGCAGTTCTTC.

The chain uses TRBV7-2 and TRBJ1-4; D gene unclear. Germline-derived CDR1 and CDR2 are SGHTA and FQGNSA. The CDR3 has 16 residues. The V end lost 1 base, the J end lost 4 bases, and 13 bases lay between the germline ends. CDR3 in amino acids: CASSLDLPASNEKLFF. The CDR3 nucleotides are TGTGCCAGCAGCTTAGACCTTCCGGCTAGTAATGAAAAACTGTTTTTT.

The chain employs TRBV7-8 and TRBJ1-6, with a weak D call TRBD1 (5 bases). The CDR3 loop spans 15 amino acids. V shed 3 bases and J shed 8 bases, with 14 bases lying between them. CDR1 is SGHVS, CDR2 FQNEAQ, per germline. The CDR3 DNA is TGTGCCAGCAGCTTCTTTGGGGGTTCTGATTCACCCCTCCACTTT. The encoded protein is CASSFFGGSDSPLHF.

This clone was recorded once. The chain carries TRBV5-1 and TRBJ1-4; D is ambiguous. V was shortened by 4 bases and J by 3 bases, with 13 bases between the two germline ends. Germline values: CDR1 SGHRS, CDR2 YFSETQ. There are 15 residues in the CDR3. The CDR3 reads CASSPNEGSNEKLFF. The CDR3 nucleotides are TGCGCCAGCAGCCCCAATGAGGGCTCTAATGAAAAACTGTTTTTT. Full variable domain (remainder filled in from reference TRBV5-1 and TRBJ1-4): KAGVTQTPRYLIKTRGQQVTLSCSPISGHRSVSWYQQTPGQGLQFLFEYFSETQRNKGNFPGRFSGRQFSNSRSEMNVSTLELGDSALYLCASSPNEGSNEKLFFGSGTQLSVL.

The chain couples TRBV16 to TRBJ1-2, with D perhaps TRBD1 (5 bases). Trimming took off 4 bases at V and 0 bases at J, with 15 bases between the two ends. Per the germline V gene, CDR1 is KGHSY and CDR2 is FQNENV. This CDR3 spans 16 amino acids. Here the CDR3 DNA reads TGTGCCAGCAGCCTTCAGCAGGGTGCTCCTAACTATGGCTACACCTTC. Translation: CASSLQQGAPNYGYTF.

This chain joins TRBV5-5 and TRBJ1-1; 7 bases agree with TRBD1. With V trimmed by 2 bases and J by 5 bases, 6 bases remained unmatched. The CDR3 loop spans 14 amino acids. Germline V CDR1 and CDR2: SGHKS, YYEKEE (reference sequence). The CDR3 DNA is TGTGCCAGCAGCTTACGACAGGGTGGGACTGAAGCTTTCTTT. This translates into CASSLRQGGTEAFF.

This clone was detected a few times. The chain joins TRBV11-1 to TRBJ1-5, with 7 bases matching TRBD1. J gave up 3 bases and V 5 bases, and 4 bases lay outside the gene matches. Germline CDR1 and CDR2: SGHAT and FQDESV (reference sequence). CDR3 length equals 14 residues. Written as DNA, the CDR3 is TGTGCCAGCAGCGAAGGGGGCAACAATCAGCCCCAGCATTTT. Encoded protein: CASSEGGNNQPQHF.

The rearrangement joins TRBV2 to TRBJ2-1; 13 bases agree with TRBD2. Germline CDR1 and CDR2: SNHLY and FYNNEI. This CDR3 is built from 16 residues. Trimming cost V 5 bases and J 7 bases; bases outside gene matches: 8. CDR3 region: CASSPWTSGGQNEQFF. For the CDR3, the DNA is TGTGCCAGCAGTCCTTGGACTAGCGGGGGACAAAATGAGCAGTTCTTC.

Concerning this clone: The identical CDR3 is also encoded by other nucleotide sequences in the sample. The CDR3 DNA sequence: TGTGCCAGCAGTTCGGGAGCCTACGAGCAGTACTTC. It is translated as CASSSGAYEQYF. The gene calls are TRBV6-5 and TRBJ2-7; possible D gene TRBD2, 6 bases. Germline V gene data show CDR1 as MNHEY and CDR2 as SVGAGI. This CDR3 contains 12 residues. The ends were cut back, 4 bases at V and 2 bases at J, with 6 bases in the middle.

The chain uses TRBV5-5 and TRBJ1-1; tentatively, D is TRBD1 (6 bases). This CDR3 region has 14 residues. The V gene's germline CDR1 is SGHKS and CDR2 YYEKEE (reference sequence). The V gene lost 4 bases and the J gene lost 1 base, with 11 bases spanning the gap. DNA of the CDR3: TGTGCCAGCAGCCCCACGGACAGGAACACTGAAGCTTTCTTT. The encoded protein is CASSPTDRNTEAFF.